The 9 T cell receptor beta chains listed next were all sequenced from one sample in a study of CD8 T cells in Susac syndrome. RNA totalling about 0.45 to 1 ug underwent reverse transcription with random hexamers. TCRdb re-called the immunoSEQ multiplex PCR reads through MiXCR, storing one row per CDR3 protein. Among 65,000 to 100,000 distinct CDR3 sequences, around 96% were seen once, and the ten largest hold around 0.41%. Sequencing was done on a sample of CD8+ T cells from PBMCs. The source is a human donor with Susac syndrome.

In this sample, this clonotype turned up once. The chain carries TRBV4-2 and TRBJ2-1, with TRBD2 matching 7 bases. The germline gives CDR1 LGHNA, CDR2 YNFKEQ. The ends lost 1 base at V and 1 base at J; junction bases unmatched: 7. This CDR3 has 17 amino acids. CDR3 residues: CASSQGERGGSYNEQFF. The CDR3 nucleotides are TGTGCCAGCAGCCAAGGCGAGCGGGGTGGTTCCTACAATGAGCAGTTCTTC.

This chain connects TRBV19 to TRBJ2-1; D not resolved. Trimming pared 2 bases from V and 7 bases from J, leaving 9 bases between. Germline assignment: CDR1 LNHDA and CDR2 SQIVND (reference sequence). The CDR3 has 13 residues. In DNA, the CDR3 is TGTGCCAGTAGTATACTTTCGGATAATGAGCAGTTCTTC. Encoded protein: CASSILSDNEQFF.

This clonotype was recorded only once. The chain carries TRBV15 and TRBJ2-7, with unresolved D. V was trimmed by 0 bases and J by 4 bases, leaving 13 bases between them. The CDR3 runs 15 residues. CDR1 LNHNV and CDR2 YYDKDF come from the germline V gene (reference sequence). The CDR3 region is CATSRDDEVVYEQYF. CDR3 nucleotides: TGTGCCACCAGCAGAGATGATGAGGTAGTGTACGAGCAGTACTTC. Complete variable domain (other parts from reference TRBV15 and TRBJ2-7): DAMVIQNPRYQVTQFGKPVTLSCSQTLNHNVMYWYQQKSSQAPKLLFHYYDKDFNNEADTPDNFQSRRPNTSFCFLDIRSPGLGDTAMYLCATSRDDEVVYEQYFGPGTRLTVT.

The CDR3 loop is CATEGMANYGYTF. The DNA of the CDR3 is TGTGCCACCGAGGGGATGGCTAACTATGGCTACACCTTC. The rearrangement links TRBV6-2 or TRBV6-3 to TRBJ1-2, with a tentative D call TRBD1 (5 bases). The germline V and J ends were trimmed by 10 bases and 0 bases, with 12 bases remaining between them. Germline V lookup: CDR1 MNHEY, CDR2 SVGEGT. The length of the CDR3 is 13 residues.

The J gene is TRBJ2-1, the V gene TRBV27; tentative D call: TRBD2 (5 bases). V shed 7 bases and J shed 12 bases, with 19 bases lying between them. There are 13 residues in the CDR3. Germline CDR1 is MNHEY and CDR2 is SMNVEV (reference sequence). CDR3 nucleotides: TGTGCCAGCAAAGGACCTACGGCCGGAGGGCAGTTCTTC. It codes for CASKGPTAGGQFF.

This chain uses TRBV27 with TRBJ1-6; 10 bases line up with TRBD1. The V gene's germline CDR1 is MNHEY and CDR2 SMNVEV (reference sequence). V shed 4 bases, J shed 9 bases, and the junction held 6 bases outside the gene matches. CDR3 size: 15 residues. CDR3 in amino acids: CASSSLRTGGSPLHF. DNA for the CDR3: TGTGCCAGCAGTTCCCTTCGGACAGGGGGTTCACCCCTCCACTTT.

The J gene is TRBJ2-3, the V gene TRBV4-3, with D maybe TRBD1 (5 bases). V dropped 4 bases and J dropped 4 bases, with 21 bases sitting between them. The CDR3 runs to 17 residues. CDR1 LGHNA and CDR2 YSLEER come from the germline V gene. Here the CDR3 reads CASSPESQAARADTQYF. In DNA form, the CDR3 reads TGCGCCAGCAGCCCTGAGAGTCAGGCTGCCAGGGCAGATACGCAGTATTTT.

The chain links TRBV7-9 to TRBJ2-1; TRBD2 matches at 9 bases. V shed 0 bases, J shed 5 bases, and the junction held 5 bases outside the gene matches. The CDR3 sequence is 16 residues long. The V gene's germline CDR1 is SEHNR and CDR2 FQNEAQ (reference sequence). CDR3 in amino acids: CASSLAFERGDNEQFF. The CDR3 region has the DNA TGTGCCAGCAGCTTAGCGTTCGAGCGGGGGGACAATGAGCAGTTCTTC.

The chain combines TRBV12-3 or TRBV12-4 with TRBJ1-1; no firm D call. V was clipped by 8 bases and J by 10 bases, with 17 bases between them. The length of the CDR3 is 12 residues. DNA of the CDR3: TGTGCCAGCTCTCGTGCGGTTACGGCAGCTTTCTTT. It specifies CASSRAVTAAFF.